Detailed here is one TCR beta chain. Its target is not known. At one boundary the junction diverges from the germline segment, which might be a read error. The table came from immunoSEQ multiplex PCR; TCRdb's copy has only in-frame clones and leaves some out. This sample has about 29,000 clones, with approximately 79% found just once. CDR3 length equals 16 residues. Looked up from germline, CDR1 is SGHTA and CDR2 is FQGNSA. The sample is drawn from a study of CD4 T cells in relation to SARS-CoV-2 and coronaviruses. Before the COVID-19 pandemic, during about 2011-2018, CD4+ T cells were taken from unexposed donors. After about 10 days of culture, CD4+ T cells were isolated.

The specimen sequenced was CD4+ T cells from PBMCs, cultured in vitro. J is TRBJ1-5 and V is TRBV7-2, with no clear D. The clonotype was recovered from a human donor in good health. The CDR3 loop reads CASSLFGRESSQPQHF. In DNA form, the CDR3 reads TGTGCCAGCAGCTTATTTGGCAGAGAGAGCAGTCAGCCCCAGCATTTT.